This entry features one T cell receptor (beta chain) sequence. Judged by its sample share, this clonotype qualifies as medium-sized (0.01 to 0.1%). No per-base quality is available; no much larger clone lies one base away. Looking up the germline V gene yields CDR1 SGHTA and CDR2 FQGNSA. Its CDR3 holds 15 amino acids, cysteine through phenylalanine. Only the CDR3 part of the read is kept: 45 bases, read in frame from the first base. The V end gives up 2 bases and the J end 4 bases, leaving 6 bases in the junction not matched to a gene. The data were obtained in a study of T cells after yellow fever vaccination (dated by TCRdb to between 2018 and 2021). Regarding the study in general: Memory subsets (EM, EMRA, CM and Tscm) were sorted on a BD FACS Aria III using CD3, CD45RA, CCR7 and CD95 staining. To track T-cell clones before and after primary and booster YFV17D yellow fever vaccination, bulk TCR alpha and beta repertoires were sequenced longitudinally. Memory subsets were sorted on days 0, 15 and 45 and at 18 months after primary vaccination, and on days 0, 15 and 45 after the 30-year booster. The SMART-Seq v4 Ultra Low Input RNA kit was used to prepare libraries from fractions with low cell numbers. Two healthy male donors, one aged 18 to 30 and one aged 30 to 40 years, were included in the cohort. Blood was collected at multiple timepoints before and after primary and secondary immunization, and bulk PBMC replicates and cell subsets were isolated.

What the work shows at the level of the full study, not this receptor alone: Only a couple of donors were included in the study, so the extent to which the findings can be generalized is limited. On day 0, almost all vaccine-responding clonotypes were below detection in the sorted memory subsets. A small share of clonotypes occurred in both CD4 and CD8 compartments, likely arising from convergent recombination. After the booster, most of the clones that had expanded following primary vaccination were detected again (roughly 97% of CD4 and roughly nine tenths of CD8), which suggests that memory was broadly maintained. Computational filtering was needed because FACS-sorted repertoires could contain abundant contaminating clonotypes from the bulk population. Compared with the primary T-cell response, the secondary T-cell response was faster but weaker, reaching its peak on day 5 rather than on day 15.

This specimen's treatment or condition label, interpreted: live attenuated yellow fever vaccine strain. PBMCs were isolated from peripheral blood using a standard Ficoll-Paque protocol. RNA from sorted memory subsets was extracted with the RNeasy Micro Kit. Synthesis of TCR cDNA relied on 5'RACE template switching, a step that introduced a universal primer site along with unique molecular identifiers. Priming for cDNA synthesis came from both the TCR alpha and TCR beta constant segments. Library amplification involved two PCR steps, and the second step added sample barcodes and sequencing adapters. Sequencing of libraries was performed on Illumina HiSeq 2500 (2x100 bp) or NovaSeq (2x150 bp). The study's processing was this. Demultiplexing of reads and collapsing into UMI consensus sequences were performed with MIGEC, and V(D)J alignment was carried out with MiXCR. Using edgeR on replicate PBMC samples, clonotypes were called vaccine-responding if FDR was below 0.01 and the log2 fold change was above 5 up to day 15. Each bulk clonotype received a CD4 or CD8 identity based on whether the sequenced CD4 or CD8 repertoire contained that clonotype at higher abundance. Clonotype frequencies in memory subsets were weighted by FACS-sorted cell numbers to estimate each clone's distribution across memory phenotypes. TCRdb reworked the public reads: Q25 trimming with fastp, MiXCR clone assembly, productive beta chains retained. Rows are combined by CDR3 protein, so each entry shows the most common genes and DNA. These V and J calls originate from TCRdb's pipeline instead of the authors' own analysis. The sample includes some 16,000 distinct CDR3 sequences, with 4% observed a single time. The ten largest clones capture roughly 0.4% of the sample.

This sequence was found in a man younger than 40 who received the YFV17D yellow fever vaccine. Here the sequenced sample was PBMCs, either bulk or a sorted T-cell subset (CD4+, CD8+, memory, or dextramer-sorted; not recorded which), taken 15 days after the yellow fever booster vaccination. The chain is made from TRBV7-2 and TRBJ2-5; TRBD2 agrees with 8 junctional bases. CDR3 sequence: CASSLTGGPVETQYF. The DNA sequence is TGTGCCAGCAGCTTAACGGGAGGGCCGGTAGAGACCCAGTACTTC.